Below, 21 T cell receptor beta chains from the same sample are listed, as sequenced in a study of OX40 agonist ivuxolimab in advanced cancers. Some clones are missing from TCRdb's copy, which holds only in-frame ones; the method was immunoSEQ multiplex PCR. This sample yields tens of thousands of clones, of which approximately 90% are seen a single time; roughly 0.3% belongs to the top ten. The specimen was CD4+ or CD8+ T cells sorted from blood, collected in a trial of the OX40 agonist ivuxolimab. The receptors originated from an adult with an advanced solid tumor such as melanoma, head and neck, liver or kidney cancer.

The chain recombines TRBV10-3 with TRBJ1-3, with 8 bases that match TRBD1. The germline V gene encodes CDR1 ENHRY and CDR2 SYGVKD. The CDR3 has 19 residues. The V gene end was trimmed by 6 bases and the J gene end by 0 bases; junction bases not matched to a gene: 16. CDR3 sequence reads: CAIRGVRTGNRSSGNTIYF. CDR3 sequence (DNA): TGTGCCATCAGGGGTGTTCGGACAGGGAATAGGAGCTCTGGAAACACCATATATTTT.

The CDR3 region has the DNA TGTGCCAGCAGTGTAGGGCAGGGGCTGGGTGAAGCTTTCTTT. Translated, it gives CASSVGQGLGEAFF. The gene calls are TRBV6-1 and TRBJ1-1; D perhaps matches TRBD1 (6 bases). The germline V gene has CDR1 MNHNS and CDR2 SASEGT. V was cut by 4 bases and J by 7 bases, with 16 bases left in between. This CDR3 region has 14 residues.

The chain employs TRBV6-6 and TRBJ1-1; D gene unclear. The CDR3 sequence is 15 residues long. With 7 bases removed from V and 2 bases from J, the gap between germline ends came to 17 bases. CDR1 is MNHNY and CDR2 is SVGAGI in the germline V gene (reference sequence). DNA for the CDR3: TGTGCCAGCACCCTGAGGGCCACAGATAACACTGAAGCTTTCTTT. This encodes CASTLRATDNTEAFF.

The CDR3 here is CASSSTGEAFF. As DNA, the CDR3 is TGTGCCAGCAGCTCCACAGGTGAAGCTTTCTTT. The chain joins TRBV7-2 to TRBJ1-1; D is perhaps TRBD1 (5 bases). Trimming left V 4 bases short and J 7 bases short, with 7 bases between. CDR1 SGHTA and CDR2 FQGNSA come from the germline V gene. The CDR3 consists of 11 residues.

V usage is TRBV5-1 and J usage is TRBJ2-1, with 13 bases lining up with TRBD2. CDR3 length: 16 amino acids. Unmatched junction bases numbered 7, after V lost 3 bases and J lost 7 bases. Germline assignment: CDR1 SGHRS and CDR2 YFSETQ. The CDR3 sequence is CASSSPGTSGENEQFF. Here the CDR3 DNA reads TGCGCCAGCAGCTCCCCGGGGACTAGCGGGGAAAATGAGCAGTTCTTC. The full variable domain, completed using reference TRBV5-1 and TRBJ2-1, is KAGVTQTPRYLIKTRGQQVTLSCSPISGHRSVSWYQQTPGQGLQFLFEYFSETQRNKGNFPGRFSGRQFSNSRSEMNVSTLELGDSALYLCASSSPGTSGENEQFFGPGTRLTVL.

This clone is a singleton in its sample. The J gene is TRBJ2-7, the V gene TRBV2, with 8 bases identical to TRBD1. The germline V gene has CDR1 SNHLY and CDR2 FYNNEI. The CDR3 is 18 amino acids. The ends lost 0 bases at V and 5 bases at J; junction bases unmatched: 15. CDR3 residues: CASSEAARTWTGTHEQYF. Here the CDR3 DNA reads TGTGCCAGCAGTGAAGCGGCAAGAACTTGGACAGGGACCCACGAGCAGTACTTC.

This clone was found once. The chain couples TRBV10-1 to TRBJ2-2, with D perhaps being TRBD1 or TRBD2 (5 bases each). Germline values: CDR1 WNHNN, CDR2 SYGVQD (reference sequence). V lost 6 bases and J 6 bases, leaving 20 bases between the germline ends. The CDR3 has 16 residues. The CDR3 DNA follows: TGCGCCAGCAGCTCGGTCCCGGGATTGGGGCCCGGGGAGCTGTTTTTT. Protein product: CASSSVPGLGPGELFF.

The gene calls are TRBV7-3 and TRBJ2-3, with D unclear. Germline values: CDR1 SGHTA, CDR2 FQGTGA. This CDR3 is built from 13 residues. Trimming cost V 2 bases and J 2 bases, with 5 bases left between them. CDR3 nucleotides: TGTGCCAGCAGCTTAGGCCACACAGATACGCAGTATTTT. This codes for CASSLGHTDTQYF.

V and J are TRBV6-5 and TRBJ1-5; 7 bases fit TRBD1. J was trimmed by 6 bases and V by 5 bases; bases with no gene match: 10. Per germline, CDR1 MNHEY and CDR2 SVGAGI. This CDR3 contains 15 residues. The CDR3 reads CASSTTGVNGQPQHF. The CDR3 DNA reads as TGTGCCAGCAGTACTACAGGGGTGAATGGTCAGCCCCAGCATTTT.

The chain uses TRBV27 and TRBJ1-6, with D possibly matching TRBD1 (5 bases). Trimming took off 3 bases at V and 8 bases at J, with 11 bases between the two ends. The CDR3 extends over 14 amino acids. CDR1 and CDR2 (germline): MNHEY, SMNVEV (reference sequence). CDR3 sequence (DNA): TGTGCCAGCAGTTTCTCAAGGGGTCATTCACCCCTCCACTTT. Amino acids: CASSFSRGHSPLHF.

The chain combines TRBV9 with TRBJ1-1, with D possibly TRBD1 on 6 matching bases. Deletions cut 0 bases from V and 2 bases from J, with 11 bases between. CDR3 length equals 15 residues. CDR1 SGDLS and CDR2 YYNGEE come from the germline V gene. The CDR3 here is CASSVGGAHNTEAFF. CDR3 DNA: TGTGCCAGCAGCGTAGGGGGGGCACACAACACTGAAGCTTTCTTT.

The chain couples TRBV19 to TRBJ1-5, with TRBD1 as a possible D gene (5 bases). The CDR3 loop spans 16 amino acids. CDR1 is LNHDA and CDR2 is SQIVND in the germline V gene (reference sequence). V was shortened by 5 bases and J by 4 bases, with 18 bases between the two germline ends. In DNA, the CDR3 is TGTGCCAGTAGTTCCTGGACACCCCCCTCGAATCAGCCCCAGCATTTT. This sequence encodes CASSSWTPPSNQPQHF.

The CDR3 DNA is TGTGCCAGTAGTATCCGTGGGCCCTGGTTGTCAACTAATGAAAAACTGTTTTTT. It codes for CASSIRGPWLSTNEKLFF. V and J are TRBV19 and TRBJ1-4; no clear D. CDR3 length equals 18 residues. Germline-derived CDR1 and CDR2 are LNHDA and SQIVND (reference sequence). The germline V and J ends were trimmed by 3 bases and 0 bases, with 17 bases remaining between them. Combining the CDR3 with reference TRBV19 and TRBJ1-4 gives the whole variable domain DGGITQSPKYLFRKEGQNVTLSCEQNLNHDAMYWYRQDPGQGLRLIYYSQIVNDFQKGDIAEGYSVSREKKESFPLTVTSAQKNPTAFYLCASSIRGPWLSTNEKLFFGSGTQLSVL.

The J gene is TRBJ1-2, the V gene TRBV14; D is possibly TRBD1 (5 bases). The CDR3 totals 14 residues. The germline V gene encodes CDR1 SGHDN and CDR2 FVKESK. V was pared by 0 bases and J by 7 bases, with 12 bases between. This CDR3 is CASSQDLRVVGYTF. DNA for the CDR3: TGTGCCAGCAGCCAAGACCTCAGGGTTGTTGGCTACACCTTC.

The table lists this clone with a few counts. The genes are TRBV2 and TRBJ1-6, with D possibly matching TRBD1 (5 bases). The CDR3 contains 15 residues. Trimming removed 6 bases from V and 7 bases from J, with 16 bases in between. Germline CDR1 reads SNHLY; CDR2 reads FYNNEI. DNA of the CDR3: TGTGCCAGCAGCCTACAGGTGACTGGCAATTCACCCCTCCACTTT. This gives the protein CASSLQVTGNSPLHF.

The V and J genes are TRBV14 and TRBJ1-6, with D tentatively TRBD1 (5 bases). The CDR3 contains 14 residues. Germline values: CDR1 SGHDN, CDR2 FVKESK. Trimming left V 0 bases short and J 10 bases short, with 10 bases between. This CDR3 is CASSQEGWGSPLHF. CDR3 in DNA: TGTGCCAGCAGCCAAGAAGGTTGGGGGTCACCCCTCCACTTT. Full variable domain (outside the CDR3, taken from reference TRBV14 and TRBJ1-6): EAGVTQFPSHSVIEKGQTVTLRCDPISGHDNLYWYRRVMGKEIKFLLHFVKESKQDESGMPNNRFLAERTGGTYSTLKVQPAELEDSGVYFCASSQEGWGSPLHFGNGTRLTVT.

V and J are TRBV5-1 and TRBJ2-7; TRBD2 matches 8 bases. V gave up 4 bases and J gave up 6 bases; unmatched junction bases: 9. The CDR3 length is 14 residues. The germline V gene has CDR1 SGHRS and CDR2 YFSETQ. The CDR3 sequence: CASSPGGPSIEQYF. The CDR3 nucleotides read TGCGCCAGCAGCCCGGGGGGGCCCAGTATCGAGCAGTACTTC.

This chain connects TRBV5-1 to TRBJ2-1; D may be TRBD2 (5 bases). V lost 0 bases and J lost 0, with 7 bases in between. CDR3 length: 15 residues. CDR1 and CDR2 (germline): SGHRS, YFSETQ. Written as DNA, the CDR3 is TGCGCCAGCAGCTTGGACGGGGTCTCCTACAATGAGCAGTTCTTC. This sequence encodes CASSLDGVSYNEQFF.

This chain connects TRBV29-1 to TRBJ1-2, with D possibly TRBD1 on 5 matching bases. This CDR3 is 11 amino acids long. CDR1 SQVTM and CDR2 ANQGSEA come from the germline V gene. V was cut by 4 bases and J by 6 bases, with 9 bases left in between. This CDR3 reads CSVGQSDGYTF. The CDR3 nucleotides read TGCAGCGTTGGACAGTCAGATGGCTACACCTTC.

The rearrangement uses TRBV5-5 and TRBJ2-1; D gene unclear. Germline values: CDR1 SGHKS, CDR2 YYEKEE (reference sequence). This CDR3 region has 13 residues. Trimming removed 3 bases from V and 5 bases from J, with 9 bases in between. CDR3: CASSSDPDNEQFF. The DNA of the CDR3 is TGTGCCAGCAGCTCTGACCCCGACAATGAGCAGTTCTTC.

The CDR3 coding sequence is TGTGCCAGCAGTCTCACCGGGACAGGGCCGTCCCCGTCAGGTTCACCCCTCCACTTT. Translating gives CASSLTGTGPSPSGSPLHF. The V and J genes are TRBV28 and TRBJ1-6; 9 positions match TRBD1. In germline, CDR1 is MDHEN, CDR2 SYDVKM. Losses at the gene ends were 5 bases for V and 9 bases for J; bases not matched to a gene: 20. This CDR3 contains 19 residues.